One sample yielded the 21 T cell receptor beta chains listed below, sequenced in a study of blood T cell repertoires in COVID-19. Assay: immunoSEQ multiplex PCR; the TCRdb copy retains only in-frame clones and omits some. The repertoire holds approximately 300,000 clones, nearly 90% seen once, with around 0.98% in the top ten. Source material: peripheral blood. These receptors originate from a woman in her thirties or forties with COVID-19, enrolled during active disease.

The CDR3 here is CAWSRGGSYNEQFF. Here the CDR3 DNA reads TGTGCCTGGAGCCGGGGGGGCTCCTACAATGAGCAGTTCTTC. The genes are TRBV30 and TRBJ2-1; TRBD2 aligns across 8 bases. The junction had 1 base not matched to a gene; V was cut back by 3 bases and J by 0 bases. The CDR3 is made up of 14 amino acids. Per germline, CDR1 GTSNPN and CDR2 SVGIG (reference sequence).

The rearrangement links TRBV5-1 to TRBJ1-3; perhaps TRBD1 as D (6 bases). This CDR3 region has 17 residues. Trimming removed 3 bases at V and 0 bases at J, with 16 bases between. Looked up from germline, CDR1 is SGHRS and CDR2 is YFSETQ. The CDR3 is CASSSLGGPLSGNTIYF. The CDR3 DNA sequence: TGCGCCAGCAGCTCCCTCGGGGGGCCCCTCTCTGGAAACACCATATATTTT.

This clone was counted once. J is TRBJ2-7 and V is TRBV5-5, with D tentatively TRBD1 (5 bases). This CDR3 contains 14 residues. The germline V gene encodes CDR1 SGHKS and CDR2 YYEKEE (reference sequence). Trimming left V 0 bases short and J 2 bases short, with 9 bases between. The DNA for the CDR3 is TGTGCCAGCAGCTTGGGGTCAGGGCCCTACGAGCAGTACTTC. As protein: CASSLGSGPYEQYF.

V gene TRBV7-9 combines with J gene TRBJ2-5; TRBD2 agrees at 7 bases. The CDR3 sequence is 16 residues long. V shed 4 bases and J 0 bases; nucleotides not matched to a gene: 8. CDR1 is SEHNR, CDR2 FQNEAQ, per germline (reference sequence). The CDR3 reads CASSSTRDYNQETQYF. CDR3 DNA sequence: TGTGCCAGCAGCTCGACTAGGGACTATAACCAAGAGACCCAGTACTTC.

The CDR3 bases are TGTGCCAGCGCTACCTTCCTAGCGGGAGCCTACGAGCAGTACTTC. It is translated as CASATFLAGAYEQYF. The rearrangement joins TRBV5-5 to TRBJ2-7; 10 bases align to TRBD2. J lost 2 bases, V lost 7 bases, and 9 bases had no gene match. Per the germline V gene, CDR1 is SGHKS and CDR2 is YYEKEE (reference sequence). This CDR3 contains 15 residues.

The chain employs TRBV2 and TRBJ1-2; D may be TRBD1 (5 bases). Per the germline V gene, CDR1 is SNHLY and CDR2 is FYNNEI. V was pared by 6 bases and J by 6 bases, with 14 bases between. The CDR3 has 13 amino acids. The CDR3 coding sequence is TGTGCCAGCAGCCTGGGAGGGGAACATGGCTACACCTTC. Its protein product is CASSLGGEHGYTF.

The chain has TRBV19 and TRBJ1-2; D remains ambiguous. V lost 7 bases, J lost 4 bases, and 19 bases lay in between. CDR1 is LNHDA and CDR2 is SQIVND in the germline V gene (reference sequence). The CDR3 extends over 15 amino acids. The CDR3 DNA is TGTGCCAGTAACGTGGGCCTTAAGGCTGGCTATGGCTACACCTTC. Translation: CASNVGLKAGYGYTF.

The V and J genes are TRBV11-2 and TRBJ2-7, with D possibly matching TRBD2 (6 bases). There are 13 residues in the CDR3. The germline V and J ends were trimmed by 5 bases and 2 bases, with 10 bases remaining between them. Germline lookup yields CDR1 SGHAT and CDR2 FQNNGV. The CDR3 DNA follows: TGTGCCAGCAGCCCGGGACTCACCTACGAGCAGTACTTC. As protein: CASSPGLTYEQYF.

The V call is TRBV28, the J call TRBJ2-5, with TRBD2 as a possible D gene (5 bases). The CDR3 spans 15 residues. Germline V CDR1 and CDR2: MDHEN, SYDVKM. Trimming shortened V by 5 bases and J by 1 base, and 14 bases separated the two germline ends. As DNA, the CDR3 is TGTGCCAGCAGTGGCGGGCGAGGCCTCCAAGAGACCCAGTACTTC. Translating gives CASSGGRGLQETQYF.

The genes are TRBV19 and TRBJ2-7, with 10 bases lining up with TRBD1. The V segment lost 3 bases and the J segment 5 bases; nucleotides outside the gene matches: 7. Germline V gene data show CDR1 as LNHDA and CDR2 as SQIVND (reference sequence). The CDR3 has 15 amino acids. The CDR3: CASSIPGQGNHEQYF. For the CDR3, the DNA is TGTGCCAGTAGTATCCCGGGACAGGGGAACCACGAGCAGTACTTC.

The V and J genes are TRBV6-5 and TRBJ2-7; tentatively, D is TRBD2 (6 bases). CDR1 is MNHEY, CDR2 SVGAGI, per germline. With 6 bases removed from V and 5 bases from J, the gap between germline ends came to 14 bases. The CDR3 spans 13 residues. CDR3: CASRRTWGDEQYF. Written as DNA, the CDR3 is TGTGCCAGCAGGCGGACGTGGGGGGACGAGCAGTACTTC.

The chain is built from TRBV29-1 and TRBJ2-7; TRBD1 matches 7 bases. Germline values: CDR1 SQVTM, CDR2 ANQGSEA. The CDR3 contains 13 residues. Trimming removed 5 bases from V and 0 bases from J; junction bases left unmatched: 4. CDR3 nucleotide sequence: TGCAGCGTTACGACAGGGAACTCCTACGAGCAGTACTTC. The encoded protein is CSVTTGNSYEQYF.

The chain uses TRBV7-2 and TRBJ2-5, with 13 bases fitting TRBD2. CDR3 size: 16 residues. The junction had 5 bases not matched to a gene; V was cut back by 5 bases and J by 2 bases. The germline CDR1 and CDR2 sequences are SGHTA and FQGNSA. The CDR3 loop is CASSPGLAGTQETQYF. The CDR3 coding sequence is TGTGCCAGCAGCCCGGGACTAGCGGGGACTCAAGAGACCCAGTACTTC.

The chain recombines TRBV5-6 with TRBJ2-5; TRBD1 aligns across 7 bases. This CDR3 region has 15 residues. Losses at the gene ends were 3 bases for V and 5 bases for J; bases not matched to a gene: 10. Germline assignment: CDR1 SGHDT and CDR2 YYEEEE. CDR3 nucleotides: TGTGCCAGCAGCTCCTCACGACAGGGCCGGGAGACCCAGTACTTC. As protein: CASSSSRQGRETQYF.

This clone was observed a handful of times. The chain combines TRBV28 with TRBJ2-5, with 7 positions matching TRBD2. The V gene end was trimmed by 6 bases and the J gene end by 1 base; junction bases not matched to a gene: 14. The germline gives CDR1 MDHEN, CDR2 SYDVKM. The CDR3 has 17 residues. The CDR3 here is CASRPPLASGVQETQYF. DNA of the CDR3: TGTGCCAGCAGACCTCCCCTGGCTAGCGGCGTCCAAGAGACCCAGTACTTC.

The V call is TRBV19, the J call TRBJ1-1; 7 bases line up with TRBD1. The CDR3 runs to 14 residues. V shed 2 bases, J shed 5 bases, and the junction held 5 bases outside the gene matches. Germline values: CDR1 LNHDA, CDR2 SQIVND (reference sequence). CDR3 nucleotides: TGTGCCAGTAGTATACAGGGGGGTTTTACTGAAGCTTTCTTT. Residues: CASSIQGGFTEAFF.

This clone was observed a handful of times. The CDR3 region has the DNA TGTGCCAGCAATTTTGGGGGGGCGCGGACCGGGGAGCTGTTTTTT. It is translated as CASNFGGARTGELFF. This chain links TRBV28 with TRBJ2-2, with D possibly TRBD2 on 7 matching bases. V gave up 7 bases and J gave up 5 bases, with 17 bases separating them. Germline V gives CDR1 MDHEN, CDR2 SYDVKM. The CDR3 has 15 amino acids. Complete variable domain (other parts from reference TRBV28 and TRBJ2-2): DVKVTQSSRYLVKRTGEKVFLECVQDMDHENMFWYRQDPGLGLRLIYFSYDVKMKEKGDIPEGYSVSREKKERFSLILESASTNQTSMYLCASNFGGARTGELFFGEGSRLTVL.

The genes are TRBV3-1 (or the pseudogene TRBV3-2) and TRBJ1-4, with 8 bases matching TRBD1. Unmatched junction bases numbered 19, after V lost 3 bases and J lost 7 bases. CDR3 length: 19 residues. CDR1 is LGHDT and CDR2 is YNNKEL in the germline V gene (reference sequence). CDR3 in DNA: TGTGCCAGCAGCCAGGTGGGACAGGTCGGCGTCATAGGCTTTGAAAAACTGTTTTTT. Its protein product is CASSQVGQVGVIGFEKLFF.

The CDR3 reads CAISKQGASYEQYF. The CDR3, as DNA: TGTGCCATCAGTAAACAGGGAGCAAGCTACGAGCAGTACTTC. This chain uses TRBV10-3 with TRBJ2-7, with D maybe TRBD1 (6 bases). The germline V gene has CDR1 ENHRY and CDR2 SYGVKD. The CDR3 has 14 amino acids. The germline V and J ends were trimmed by 5 bases and 3 bases, with 14 bases remaining between them.

This clone was found once. The CDR3 nucleotides read TGTGCCAGCAGCGCTCCGGGACAGGGACAGCACGAGCAGTACTTC. Protein sequence: CASSAPGQGQHEQYF. The rearrangement joins TRBV5-4 to TRBJ2-7, with 9 bases fitting TRBD1. CDR1 and CDR2 from the germline V gene are SGHNT and YYREEE (reference sequence). V dropped 4 bases and J dropped 5; count of bases not matched to a gene: 10. This CDR3 comprises 15 residues.

This chain connects TRBV9 to TRBJ1-1; TRBD1 might be the D (6 bases). The CDR3 sequence is 14 residues long. Germline assignment: CDR1 SGDLS and CDR2 YYNGEE. V lost 3 bases and J 5 bases, leaving 14 bases between the germline ends. The CDR3 reads CASSGTVGGTEAFF. For the CDR3, the DNA is TGTGCCAGCAGCGGGACAGTGGGGGGGACTGAAGCTTTCTTT.